This T cell receptor beta chain came from a study of T cell responses to AZD1222 COVID-19 vaccine. Study-level findings and limits: Baseline testing showed seropositivity in only six or seven AZD1222 recipients.

Regarding this clone: Antigen unknown.

Sequencing used immunoSEQ multiplex PCR; TCRdb keeps in-frame clones, though not all of them. This sample yields some 150,000 clones, of which more than 75% are seen a single time; around 4.1% belongs to the top ten. Germline lookup yields CDR1 MDHEN and CDR2 SYDVKM. V lost 6 bases and J lost 0, with 9 bases in between. CDR3 length equals 13 residues. The receptor was derived from an adult in good health. The material sequenced was peripheral blood, taken on day 0 of MenACWY control vaccination. This chain joins TRBV28 and TRBJ2-7, with D hard to call. The CDR3 spells CASSDTPSYEQYV. The DNA for the CDR3 is TGTGCCAGCAGCGATACCCCCTCCTACGAGCAGTACGTC.